Sequencing of this T cell receptor beta chain was carried out in a study of memory CD4+ T cells and cytomegalovirus serostatus. Single viable CD3+CD4+CD8-CD45RO+ cells were sorted as the memory CD4+ T cells. Positive selection with CD4 microbeads enriched total CD4+ T cells. This CDR3 has 13 residues. Germline assignment: CDR1 SGHNT and CDR2 YYREEE (reference sequence). V shed 3 bases and J shed 3 bases, with 9 bases lying between them. Generated by immunoSEQ multiplex PCR, the TCRdb table keeps only in-frame clones and is missing some. This table holds 40,000 to 45,000 clones, around 76% found once. The sequence came from an adult in good health and CMV-seronegative. This rearrangement joins TRBV5-4 to TRBJ2-5, with no clear D. The sequenced sample was memory CD4+ T cells from blood. Here the CDR3 reads CASSSQKEETQYF. In nucleotides, the CDR3 is TGTGCCAGCAGCTCTCAGAAAGAAGAGACCCAGTACTTC. Complete variable domain (other parts from reference TRBV5-4 and TRBJ2-5): ETGVTQSPTHLIKTRGQQVTLRCSSQSGHNTVSWYQQALGQGPQFIFQYYREEENGRGNFPPRFSGLQFPNYSSELNVNALELDDSALYLCASSSQKEETQYFGPGTRLLVL.